This T cell receptor (beta chain) appears in the sequencing data of a study of tumor-infiltrating lymphocytes in primary liver carcinoma. Study context: Both sexes were represented among patients, who were 30 to 69 years old.

The CDR3 has 14 amino acids. The germline V gene has CDR1 SQVTM and CDR2 ANQGSEA. V was trimmed by 4 bases and J by 7 bases, leaving 20 bases between them. As concerns this clonotype: Since the CDR3 does not end with the conserved phenylalanine or tryptophan, this likely comes from a read error.

The source material, 20-30 mg of unsorted bulk tissue, was used to co-extract RNA and DNA. The researchers produced TCR beta cDNA from around 0.5 ug total RNA with a constant-region primer. Three-round nested multiplex PCR performed with slightly modified ARM-PCR produced the TCR beta libraries. PCR rounds one and two used TRBV1-TRBV30 forward primers with a C-beta reverse primer for 9 to 10 cycles each. TCRdb used MiXCR to reprocess the multiplex PCR reads, holding one entry per CDR3 protein. The table lists about 64,000 distinct CDR3 sequences, around 69% of them singletons. The sequenced material came from liver tumor tissue from sampling region 4. The subset is: tumor region T4, right-lateral pole. This receptor was taken from a man aged 35 to 55 with primary liver carcinoma and hepatitis B virus infection. The chain couples TRBV29-1 to TRBJ2-7; D perhaps matches TRBD2 (6 bases). CDR3 coding DNA: TGCAGCGTTGCCCCGGGACTGGCCTCCGGAGAGCAGTACTTG. This sequence encodes CSVAPGLASGEQYL.